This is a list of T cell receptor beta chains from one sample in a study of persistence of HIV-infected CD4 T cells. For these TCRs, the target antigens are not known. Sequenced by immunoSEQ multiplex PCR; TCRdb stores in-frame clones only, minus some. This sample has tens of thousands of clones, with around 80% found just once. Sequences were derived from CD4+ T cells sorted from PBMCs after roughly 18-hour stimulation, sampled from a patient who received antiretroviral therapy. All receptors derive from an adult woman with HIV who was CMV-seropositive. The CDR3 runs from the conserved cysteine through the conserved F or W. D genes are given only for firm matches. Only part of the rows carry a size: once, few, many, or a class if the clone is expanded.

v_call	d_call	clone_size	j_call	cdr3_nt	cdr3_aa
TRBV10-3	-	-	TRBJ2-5	TGTGCCATCAGTGACCCCCGAGGGGTGGGGCAAGAGACCCAGTACTTC	CAISDPRGVGQETQYF
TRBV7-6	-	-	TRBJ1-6	TGTGCCAGCAGCTTGGGGGGATCCAATTCACCCCTCCACTTT	CASSLGGSNSPLHF
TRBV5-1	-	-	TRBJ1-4	TGCGCCAGCAGCTTGGAGCCGGGAGAAGGGGAAAAACTGTTTTTT	CASSLEPGEGEKLFF
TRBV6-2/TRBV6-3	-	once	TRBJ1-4	TGTGCCAGCAGTTATCAAGGTTTTGCGTCTACCTCAACTAATGAAAAACTGTTTTTT	CASSYQGFASTSTNEKLFF
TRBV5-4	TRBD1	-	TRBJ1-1	TGTGCCACACAGAGGACAGGGTTGAACACTGAAGCTTTCTTT	CATQRTGLNTEAFF
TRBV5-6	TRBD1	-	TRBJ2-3	TGTGCCAGCAGCCGCAGACAGGGGCTAGATACGCAGTATTTT	CASSRRQGLDTQYF
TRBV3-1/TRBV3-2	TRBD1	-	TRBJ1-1	TGTGCCAGCAGCCCTACACAGGGGAGGACTGAAGCTTTCTTT	CASSPTQGRTEAFF
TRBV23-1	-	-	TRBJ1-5	TGCGCCAGCAGTCAATCCCGCAGGCTCCGCAATCAGCCCCAGCATTTT	CASSQSRRLRNQPQHF
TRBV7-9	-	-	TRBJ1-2	TGTGCCAGCAGCTTAAATGCGGGGGCAGACTATGGCTACACCTTC	CASSLNAGADYGYTF
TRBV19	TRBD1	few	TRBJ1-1	TGTGCCAGTAAAGACAGGGCCACTGAAGCTTTCTTT	CASKDRATEAFF
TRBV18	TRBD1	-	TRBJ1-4	TGTGCCAGCTCACCACAAGGGACAGTTGATGAAAAACTGTTTTTT	CASSPQGTVDEKLFF
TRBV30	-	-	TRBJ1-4	TGTGCCTGGAGAGGACAGTTTAATGAAAAACTGTTTTTT	CAWRGQFNEKLFF
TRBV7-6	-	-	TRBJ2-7	TGTGCCAGCAGCTTAGTGGTCGGGGCCGCTTTACACGAGCAGTACTTC	CASSLVVGAALHEQYF
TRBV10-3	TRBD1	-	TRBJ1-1	TGTGCCATCAGTGGTACAAGACAGGGTATGAACACTGAAGCTTTCTTT	CAISGTRQGMNTEAFF
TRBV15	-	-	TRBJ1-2	TGTGCCACCAGCAGAGATAAGGGCTACACCTTC	CATSRDKGYTF
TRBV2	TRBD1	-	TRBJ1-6	TGTGCCAGCAGTGGCCAGACAGGGATACAGGCACCCCTCCACTTT	CASSGQTGIQAPLHF
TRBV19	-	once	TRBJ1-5	TGTGCCAGTAATATTACGGACGTTATGGGTCGTCCCCAGCATTTT	CASNITDVMGRPQHF
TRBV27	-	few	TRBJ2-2	TGTGCCACCCGAAATAGTCCCGGGGAGCTGTTTTTT	CATRNSPGELFF
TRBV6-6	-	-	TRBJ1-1	TGTGCCAGCAAACGAGACACTGAAGCTTTCTTT	CASKRDTEAFF
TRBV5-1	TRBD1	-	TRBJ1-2	TGCGCCAGCAGCGCAACCATTACAGGGGGCGGCTATGGCTACACCTTC	CASSATITGGGYGYTF
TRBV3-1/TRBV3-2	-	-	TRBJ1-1	TGTGCCAGCAGCCGAAAAGGGGTACCTGAAGCTTTCTTT	CASSRKGVPEAFF
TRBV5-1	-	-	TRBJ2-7	TGCGCCAGCAGCCCTGCCGGCCGAGGGACCGAGCAGTACTTC	CASSPAGRGTEQYF
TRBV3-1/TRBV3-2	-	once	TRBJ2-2	TGTGCCAGCAGCCTCCGACTAGGCAACACCGGGGAGCTGTTTTTT	CASSLRLGNTGELFF
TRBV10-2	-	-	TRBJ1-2	TGCGCCAGCAGTGATGATGGCTATGGCTACACCTTC	CASSDDGYGYTF
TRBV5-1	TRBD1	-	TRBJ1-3	TGCGCCAGCAGCGTCCTTCCGACAGGGGACTCTGGAAACACCATATATTTT	CASSVLPTGDSGNTIYF
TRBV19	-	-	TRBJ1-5	TGTGCCTGCTCACAGGGTAGCAATCAGCCCCAGCATTTT	CACSQGSNQPQHF
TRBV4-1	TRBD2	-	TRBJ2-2	TGCGCCAGCAGCCAAGCGGGACTAGCGGGGGACACCGGGGAGCTGTTTTTT	CASSQAGLAGDTGELFF
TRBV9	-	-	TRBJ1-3	TGTGCCAGCAGCGCCTCGAGAGGGAAAGGCGCCGGGGACACCATATATTTT	CASSASRGKGAGDTIYF
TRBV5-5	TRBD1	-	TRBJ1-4	TGTGCCAGCAGCTGGACAGGGGGCGGTGAAAAACTGTTTTTT	CASSWTGGGEKLFF
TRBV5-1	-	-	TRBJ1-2	TGCGCCAGCAGCTTGGAAAGAAGGGATAATGGCTACACCTTC	CASSLERRDNGYTF
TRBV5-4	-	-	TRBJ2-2	TGTGCCAGCAGCTATAGTTTTGAGGCCCGCGGAGAGCTGTTTTTT	CASSYSFEARGELFF
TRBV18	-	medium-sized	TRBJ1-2	TGTGCCAGCTCACCACAGGGAAGATCGGAGGGCTACACCTTC	CASSPQGRSEGYTF
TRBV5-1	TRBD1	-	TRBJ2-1	TGCGCCAGCAGCTTGGCGACCGGGACAGGCGGAAAGCAGTTCTTC	CASSLATGTGGKQFF
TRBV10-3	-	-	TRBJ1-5	TGTGCCATCAGTGCCCAAGGGGAGGGTCAGCCCCAGCATTTT	CAISAQGEGQPQHF
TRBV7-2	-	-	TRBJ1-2	TGTGCCAGCAGCTTTGGGGGGGCTATTAACTATGGCTACACCTTC	CASSFGGAINYGYTF
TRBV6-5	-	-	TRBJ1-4	TGTGCCAGCAGTCACGGAGGGAAGAATAATGAAAAACTGTTTTTT	CASSHGGKNNEKLFF
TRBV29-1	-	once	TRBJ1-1	TGCAGCGGCACGTTGACGGGGAACACTGAAGCTTTCTTT	CSGTLTGNTEAFF
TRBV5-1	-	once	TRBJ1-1	TGCGCCAGCAGCTTGGTTCCCTCGCCCACTGAAGCTTTCTTT	CASSLVPSPTEAFF
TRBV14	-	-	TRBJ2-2	TGTGCCAGCAGCATCATCGCGGGACAGTCCGGGGAGCTGTTTTTT	CASSIIAGQSGELFF
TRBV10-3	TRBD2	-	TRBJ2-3	TGTGCCATCAGTGAGCAGCGGGGGAGAATGGCAGATACGCAGTATTTT	CAISEQRGRMADTQYF
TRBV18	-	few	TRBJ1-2	TGTGCCAGCTCACCTGGTTCCGAGAGGGGAAGGGGCTACACCTTC	CASSPGSERGRGYTF
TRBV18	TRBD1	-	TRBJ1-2	TGTGCCAGCTCACCACCATTCTTTACAGGGGGCAACTATGGCTACACCTTC	CASSPPFFTGGNYGYTF
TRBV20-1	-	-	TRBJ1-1	TGCAGTGCTGGAGCCGGGACTGAAGCTTTCTTT	CSAGAGTEAFF
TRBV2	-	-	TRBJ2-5	TGTGCCAGCAGTGAAGTGGTAGAGACCCAGTACTTC	CASSEVVETQYF
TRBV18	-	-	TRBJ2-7	TGTGCCAGCTCACCCAGGGCAGACGAGCAGTACTTC	CASSPRADEQYF
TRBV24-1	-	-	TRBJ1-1	TGTGCCACCAGTGATCAAAGGGGTGGTACTGAAGCTTTCTTT	CATSDQRGGTEAFF
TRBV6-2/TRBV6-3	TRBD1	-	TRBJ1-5	TGTGCCAGCGGCCGGGACAGGGGGCTCTTCGGCAATCAGCCCCAGCATTTT	CASGRDRGLFGNQPQHF
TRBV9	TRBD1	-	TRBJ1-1	TGTGCCAGCAGCGGACGCGGGACAGCTAACACTGAAGCTTTCTTT	CASSGRGTANTEAFF
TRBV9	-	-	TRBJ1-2	TGTGCCAGCAGCGAGGGCACCTCCTATGGCTACACCTTC	CASSEGTSYGYTF
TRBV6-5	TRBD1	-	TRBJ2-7	TGTGCCAGCTTGGGGACAGGGCTCCGAGAGCAGTACTTC	CASLGTGLREQYF